The 16 T cell receptor beta chains reported below all come from one sample, sequenced in a study of cytomegalovirus exposure and HLA in healthy donors. The PCR had 60 Vbeta and 13 Jbeta primers. Using immunoSEQ multiplex PCR, the repertoire was profiled, and TCRdb retains in-frame clones only, with some absent. The sample yields fewer than 250,000 clones, around 76% seen once. The sequencing input was PBMCs. The receptors here all came from a man in his forties in good health and CMV-seropositive.

CDR3 DNA: TGTGCCAGCAGCGAGGGGGATGCTGGAAACACCATATATTTT. Its translation is CASSEGDAGNTIYF. The V and J genes are TRBV6-5 and TRBJ1-3, with D perhaps TRBD1 (6 bases). This CDR3 is 14 amino acids long. V was shortened by 6 bases and J by 2 bases, with 11 bases between the two germline ends. The V gene's germline CDR1 is MNHEY and CDR2 SVGAGI.

The chain recombines TRBV5-4 with TRBJ2-7, with D perhaps matching TRBD2 (6 bases). This CDR3 has 15 residues. Germline-derived CDR1 and CDR2 are SGHNT and YYREEE (reference sequence). V was shortened by 2 bases and J by 1 base, with 13 bases between the two germline ends. The CDR3 here is CASSFLGAGSYEQYF. In DNA, the CDR3 is TGTGCCAGCAGCTTCCTCGGGGCGGGGTCCTACGAGCAGTACTTC.

The genes are TRBV25-1 and TRBJ2-3; D uncertain. The CDR3 length is 15 residues. Looked up from germline, CDR1 is MGHDK and CDR2 is SYGVNS. V lost 3 bases and J 1 base, leaving 11 bases between the germline ends. DNA of the CDR3: TGTGCCAGCAGTGATCGCGGTGCTGGCACAGATACGCAGTATTTT. It is translated as CASSDRGAGTDTQYF.

V usage is TRBV5-4 and J usage is TRBJ2-1; 12 nucleotides agree with TRBD1. V shed 4 bases, J shed 12 bases, and the junction held 11 bases outside the gene matches. Germline values: CDR1 SGHNT, CDR2 YYREEE (reference sequence). The CDR3 totals 15 residues. The CDR3 is CASSAPGQGAGWQFF. In DNA form, the CDR3 reads TGTGCCAGCAGCGCTCCGGGACAGGGGGCGGGATGGCAGTTCTTC.

The V call is TRBV2, the J call TRBJ1-2; 8 nucleotides agree with TRBD1. CDR1 is SNHLY and CDR2 is FYNNEI in the germline V gene. Trimming took 1 base from V and 7 from J; bases not matched to a gene: 2. The CDR3 totals 13 residues. The CDR3 is CASSEGDRPGYTF. The CDR3 DNA follows: TGTGCCAGCAGTGAAGGGGACAGGCCTGGCTACACCTTC.

The chain couples TRBV9 to TRBJ1-4; no clear D gene. There are 12 residues in the CDR3. Trimming stripped 7 bases from V and 4 bases from J, with 8 bases between. In germline, CDR1 is SGDLS, CDR2 YYNGEE. CDR3 sequence reads: CASGGNNEKLFF. The CDR3 DNA sequence: TGTGCCAGCGGAGGAAATAATGAAAAACTGTTTTTT.

The rearrangement links TRBV14 to TRBJ2-7; no definite D call. CDR3 length equals 17 residues. CDR1 is SGHDN and CDR2 is FVKESK in the germline V gene. Trimming removed 4 bases at V and 0 bases at J, with 19 bases between. The CDR3 DNA follows: TGTGCCAGCAGCCCGGTGCGTGGTGGAGCCCGCTCCTACGAGCAGTACTTC. It is translated as CASSPVRGGARSYEQYF.

This clone has more than one count but fewer than ten. The chain carries TRBV5-6 and TRBJ1-1; D uncertain. With 0 bases removed from V and 8 bases from J, the gap between germline ends came to 8 bases. The CDR3 loop spans 12 amino acids. The germline V gene encodes CDR1 SGHDT and CDR2 YYEEEE. In nucleotides, the CDR3 is TGTGCCAGCAGCTTGGTTGCGGGGGAAGCTTTCTTT. Translated: CASSLVAGEAFF.

V is TRBV9 and J is TRBJ1-1; 10 bases fit TRBD1. V shed 4 bases and J 0 bases; nucleotides not matched to a gene: 6. Germline values: CDR1 SGDLS, CDR2 YYNGEE. CDR3 length: 16 residues. The CDR3 bases are TGTGCCAGCAGCCCGACAGGGGGCATATTGAACACTGAAGCTTTCTTT. Protein product: CASSPTGGILNTEAFF. The full variable domain, with the rest looked up from reference TRBV9 and TRBJ1-1, is DSGVTQTPKHLITATGQRVTLRCSPRSGDLSVYWYQQSLDQGLQFLIQYYNGEERAKGNILERFSAQQFPDLHSELNLSSLELGDSALYFCASSPTGGILNTEAFFGQGTRLTVV.

The DNA for the CDR3 is TGTGCCAGCAGTAGTTCTCTACCGCGGGGGAAATACAATGAGCAGTTCTTC. It encodes CASSSSLPRGKYNEQFF. This chain uses TRBV25-1 with TRBJ2-1; 7 positions agree with TRBD2. Looked up from germline, CDR1 is MGHDK and CDR2 is SYGVNS. This CDR3 has 17 amino acids. V shed 5 bases and J 4 bases; nucleotides not matched to a gene: 14.

The V gene is TRBV9, the J gene TRBJ2-1; D is possibly TRBD2 (6 bases). Germline V gene sequence: CDR1 SGDLS, CDR2 YYNGEE. Trimming stripped 0 bases from V and 3 bases from J, with 10 bases between. The CDR3 length is 15 residues. The CDR3 protein is CASSVGFGGYNEQFF. The CDR3 bases are TGTGCCAGCAGCGTAGGTTTCGGGGGCTACAATGAGCAGTTCTTC. Complete variable domain (other parts from reference TRBV9 and TRBJ2-1): DSGVTQTPKHLITATGQRVTLRCSPRSGDLSVYWYQQSLDQGLQFLIQYYNGEERAKGNILERFSAQQFPDLHSELNLSSLELGDSALYFCASSVGFGGYNEQFFGPGTRLTVL.

The sample holds one count of this clone. The rearrangement links TRBV7-6 to TRBJ2-5; 7 nucleotides match TRBD1. This CDR3 region has 16 residues. CDR1 is SGHVS, CDR2 FNYEAQ, per germline. V trimming: 1 base; J trimming: 4 bases; junction bases outside the gene matches: 9. The CDR3 sequence: CASSLGQGVVGETQYF. The DNA of the CDR3 is TGTGCCAGCAGCTTAGGCCAGGGGGTCGTTGGAGAGACCCAGTACTTC.

The J gene is TRBJ1-1, the V gene TRBV9; D remains unclear. Per the germline V gene, CDR1 is SGDLS and CDR2 is YYNGEE. The CDR3 runs to 15 residues. Trimming left V 0 bases short and J 3 bases short, with 12 bases between. The CDR3 sequence: CASSVVVGGHTEAFF. CDR3 nucleotide sequence: TGTGCCAGCAGCGTAGTGGTAGGAGGGCACACTGAAGCTTTCTTT.

This chain connects TRBV5-4 to TRBJ2-7; 10 bases match TRBD1. There are 14 residues in the CDR3. J was trimmed by 7 bases and V by 3 bases; bases with no gene match: 7. Germline CDR1 is SGHNT and CDR2 is YYREEE (reference sequence). In DNA, the CDR3 is TGTGCCAGCAGCTCACGACAGGGGGCGGAAGAGCAGTACTTC. Amino acid sequence: CASSSRQGAEEQYF. Using reference TRBV5-4 and TRBJ2-7 for the parts outside the CDR3, the full variable domain is ETGVTQSPTHLIKTRGQQVTLRCSSQSGHNTVSWYQQALGQGPQFIFQYYREEENGRGNFPPRFSGLQFPNYSSELNVNALELDDSALYLCASSSRQGAEEQYFGPGTRLTVT.

The genes are TRBV5-4 and TRBJ2-7; 8 bases match TRBD1. Germline CDR1 and CDR2: SGHNT and YYREEE (reference sequence). The CDR3 sequence is 13 residues long. Unmatched junction bases numbered 5, after V lost 4 bases and J lost 5 bases. The CDR3 here is CASSEATGDEQYF. The CDR3, as DNA: TGTGCCAGCAGCGAGGCGACAGGGGACGAGCAGTACTTC.

The rearrangement uses TRBV19 and TRBJ2-3; possibly TRBD2 for D (5 bases). V was clipped by 3 bases and J by 1 base, with 17 bases between them. The V gene's germline CDR1 is LNHDA and CDR2 SQIVND (reference sequence). CDR3 length: 17 residues. The CDR3 nucleotides are TGTGCCAGTAGTATTTGGACTTGGGAATACCGCACAGATACGCAGTATTTT. Residues: CASSIWTWEYRTDTQYF.